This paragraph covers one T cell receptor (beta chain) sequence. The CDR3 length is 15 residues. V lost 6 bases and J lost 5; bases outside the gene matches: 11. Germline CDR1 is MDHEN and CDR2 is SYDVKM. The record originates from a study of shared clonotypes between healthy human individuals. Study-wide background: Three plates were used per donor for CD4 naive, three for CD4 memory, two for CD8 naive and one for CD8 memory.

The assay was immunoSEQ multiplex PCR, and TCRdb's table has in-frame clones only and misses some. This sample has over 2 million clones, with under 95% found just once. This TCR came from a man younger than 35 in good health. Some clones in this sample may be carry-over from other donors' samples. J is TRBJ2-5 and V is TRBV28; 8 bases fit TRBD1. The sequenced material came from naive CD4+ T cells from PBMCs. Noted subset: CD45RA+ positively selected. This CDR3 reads CASRGRGRDWETQYF. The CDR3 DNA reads TGTGCCAGCAGAGGCAGGGGGCGAGACTGGGAGACCCAGTACTTC.